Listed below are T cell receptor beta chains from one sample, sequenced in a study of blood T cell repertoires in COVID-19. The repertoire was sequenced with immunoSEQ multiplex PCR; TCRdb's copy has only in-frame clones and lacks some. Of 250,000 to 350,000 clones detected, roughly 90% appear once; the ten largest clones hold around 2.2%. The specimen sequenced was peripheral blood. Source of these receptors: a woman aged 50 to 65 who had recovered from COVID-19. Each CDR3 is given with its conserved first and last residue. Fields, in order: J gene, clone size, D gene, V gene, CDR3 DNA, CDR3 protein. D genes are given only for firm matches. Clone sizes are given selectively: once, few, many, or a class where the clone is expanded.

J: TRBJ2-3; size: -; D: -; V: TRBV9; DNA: TGTGCCAGCAGCGTTTCCACCACTAGCACAGATACGCAGTATTTT; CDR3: CASSVSTTSTDTQYF
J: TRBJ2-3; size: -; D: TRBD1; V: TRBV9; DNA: TGTGCCAGCAGCCTTGGGACAGGGCCAGATACGCAGTATTTT; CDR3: CASSLGTGPDTQYF
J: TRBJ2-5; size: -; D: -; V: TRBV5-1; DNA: TGCGCCAGCAGGAATTCAGAAGAGACCCAGTACTTC; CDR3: CASRNSEETQYF
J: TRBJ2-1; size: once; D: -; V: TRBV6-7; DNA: TGTGCCAGCAGTTACTCGAGCAGCGGGCAAGCCTACAATGAGCAGTTCTTC; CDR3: CASSYSSSGQAYNEQFF
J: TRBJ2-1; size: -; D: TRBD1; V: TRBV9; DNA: TGTGCCAGCAGCGAGGGACAGGGCTATGAGCAGTTCTTC; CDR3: CASSEGQGYEQFF
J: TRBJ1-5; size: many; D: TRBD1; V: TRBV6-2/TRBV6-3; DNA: TGTGCCAGCAGTTTCGACCGGGACAGGGGTATCAGCAATCAGCCCCAGCATTTT; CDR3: CASSFDRDRGISNQPQHF
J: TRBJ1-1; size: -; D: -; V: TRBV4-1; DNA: TGCGCCAGCAGCCAAGAGGGAGGTTCTGAAGCTTTCTTT; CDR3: CASSQEGGSEAFF
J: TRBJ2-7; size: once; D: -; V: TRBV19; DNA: TGTGCCAGTAGTTCCGGAGGGACTCCCTACGAGCAGTACTTC; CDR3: CASSSGGTPYEQYF
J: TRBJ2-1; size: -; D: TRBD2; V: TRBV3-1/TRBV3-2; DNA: TGTGCCAGCAGCCAAGATCCGGGGGCTAGCGGGGGACCGTACAATGAGCAGTTCTTC; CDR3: CASSQDPGASGGPYNEQFF
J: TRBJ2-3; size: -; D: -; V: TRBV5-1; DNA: TGCGCCAGCAGCTTGGACAGCGGGACAGATACGCAGTATTTT; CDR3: CASSLDSGTDTQYF
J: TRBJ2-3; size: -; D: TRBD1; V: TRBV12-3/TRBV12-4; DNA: TGTGCCAGCAGGCCGACAGGGGCAGATACGCAGTATTTT; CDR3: CASRPTGADTQYF
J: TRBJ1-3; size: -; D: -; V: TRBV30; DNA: TGTGCCTGGAGCCCCAGTTGGAGCACCATATATTTT; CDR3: CAWSPSWSTIYF
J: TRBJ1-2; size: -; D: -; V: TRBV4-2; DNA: TGTGCCAGCAGCCAAGATTTGGGGCCCGGCTATGGCTACACCTTC; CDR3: CASSQDLGPGYGYTF
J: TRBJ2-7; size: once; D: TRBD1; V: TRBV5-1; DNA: TGCGCCAGCAGCTTTGGGACAGGGTGGTACGAGCAGTACTTC; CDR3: CASSFGTGWYEQYF
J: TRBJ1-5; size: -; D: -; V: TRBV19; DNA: TGTGCCAGTACCGTCAGAGGGATTAGCAATCAGCCCCAGCATTTT; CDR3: CASTVRGISNQPQHF
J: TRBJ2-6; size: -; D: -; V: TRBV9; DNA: TGTGCCAGCAGCGTAGGAGGGACTGGGGCCAACGTCCTGACTTTC; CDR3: CASSVGGTGANVLTF
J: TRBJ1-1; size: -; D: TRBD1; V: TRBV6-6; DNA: TGTGCCAGCAGTTACTGGGACAGGGAGAACACTGAAGCTTTCTTT; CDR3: CASSYWDRENTEAFF
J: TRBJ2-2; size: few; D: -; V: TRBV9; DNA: TGTGCCAGCAGCGTAGAGGGAGTCCATCCCGGGGAGCTGTTTTTT; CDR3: CASSVEGVHPGELFF
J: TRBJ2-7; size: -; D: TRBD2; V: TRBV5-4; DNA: TGTGCCAGCAGCTTCCGAACTAGCGGGGTTACCTACGAGCAGTACTTC; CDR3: CASSFRTSGVTYEQYF
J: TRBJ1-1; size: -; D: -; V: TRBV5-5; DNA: TGTGCCAGCAGCTTGCTCTACGATGAAGCTTTCTTT; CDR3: CASSLLYDEAFF
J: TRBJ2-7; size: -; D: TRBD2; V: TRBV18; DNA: TGTGCCAGCTCACGGCCGCGGACTAGCGGGTACGAGCAGTACTTC; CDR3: CASSRPRTSGYEQYF
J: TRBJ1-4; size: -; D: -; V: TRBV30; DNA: TGTGCCTGGAGTGTACGGGATAATGAAAAACTGTTTTTT; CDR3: CAWSVRDNEKLFF
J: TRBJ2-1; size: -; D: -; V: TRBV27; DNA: TGTGCCAGCAGTTCGACGGGGTCCTACAATGAGCAGTTCTTC; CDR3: CASSSTGSYNEQFF
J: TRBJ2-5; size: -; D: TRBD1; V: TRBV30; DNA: TGTGCCTGGGGGGTAGGGGGCGCCCAGACCCAGTACTTC; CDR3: CAWGVGGAQTQYF
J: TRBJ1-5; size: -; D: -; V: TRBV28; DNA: TGTGCCAGCAGTTCGTACGACGAGGAGGGCCAGCCCCAGCATTTT; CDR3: CASSSYDEEGQPQHF
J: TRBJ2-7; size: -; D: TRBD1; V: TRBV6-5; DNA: TGTGCCAGCAGTACAGGACAGGCCCTCTCCTACGAGCAGTACTTC; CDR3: CASSTGQALSYEQYF
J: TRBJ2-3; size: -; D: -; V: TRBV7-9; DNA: TGTGCCAGCAGCCGGACAGTTGGGTCGGATACGCAGTATTTT; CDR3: CASSRTVGSDTQYF
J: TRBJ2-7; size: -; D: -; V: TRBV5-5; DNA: TGTGCCAGCAGCTCGGTCGGCCGGACTAACTACGAGCAGTACTTC; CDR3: CASSSVGRTNYEQYF
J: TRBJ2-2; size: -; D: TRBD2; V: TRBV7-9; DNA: TGTGCCAGCAGCTCAGGGACTAGCGGGAGCGCCGGGGAGCTGTTTTTT; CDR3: CASSSGTSGSAGELFF
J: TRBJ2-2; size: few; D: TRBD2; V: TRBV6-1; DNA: TGTGCCAGCCTTCTAGCGGGAGTCACCGGGGAGCTGTTTTTT; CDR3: CASLLAGVTGELFF
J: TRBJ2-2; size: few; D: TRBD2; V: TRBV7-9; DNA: TGTGCCAGCAGCTTGGGACTAGCGGGCACCGGGGAGCTGTTTTTT; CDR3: CASSLGLAGTGELFF
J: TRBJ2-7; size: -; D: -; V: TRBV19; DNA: TGTGCCAGTAGTCTCACAGGTTCCTACGAGCAGTACTTC; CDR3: CASSLTGSYEQYF
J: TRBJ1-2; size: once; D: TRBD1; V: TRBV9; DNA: TGTGCCAGCAGCGTACGATCGACAGGGTATCACTATGGCTACACCTTC; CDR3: CASSVRSTGYHYGYTF
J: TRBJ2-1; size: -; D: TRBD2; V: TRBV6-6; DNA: TGTGCCAGCAGTCCTACTAGCGGGGGAGACCTCTACAATGAGCAGTTCTTC; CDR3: CASSPTSGGDLYNEQFF
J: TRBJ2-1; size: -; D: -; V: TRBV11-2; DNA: TGTGCCAGCAGCTGGGGTAGGGGGTACTCCTACAATGAGCAGTTCTTC; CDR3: CASSWGRGYSYNEQFF
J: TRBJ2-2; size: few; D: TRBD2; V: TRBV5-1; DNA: TGCGCCAGCAGCCGGACTAGCGGGGGGACCGGGGAGCTGTTTTTT; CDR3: CASSRTSGGTGELFF
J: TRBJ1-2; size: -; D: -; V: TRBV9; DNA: TGTGCCAGCAGCGTAGCTAAGGCCGGGGGCTATGGCTACACCTTC; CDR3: CASSVAKAGGYGYTF
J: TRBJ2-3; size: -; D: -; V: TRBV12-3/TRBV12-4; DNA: TGTGCCAGCAGTTTACTTCCAGATACGCAGTATTTT; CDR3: CASSLLPDTQYF
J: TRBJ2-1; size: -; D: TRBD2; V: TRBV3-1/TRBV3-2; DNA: TGTGCCAGCAGCGAGGGACTAGCGGGGGGCACGACTAGGGGTGAGCAGTTCTTC; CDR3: CASSEGLAGGTTRGEQFF
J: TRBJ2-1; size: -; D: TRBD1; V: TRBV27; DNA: TGTGCCAGCAGTTGGACGGGACAGGACAATGAGCAGTTCTTC; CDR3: CASSWTGQDNEQFF
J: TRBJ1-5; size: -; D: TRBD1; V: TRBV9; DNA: TGTGCCAGCAGCGCAGGGGGCGCGGGTAATCAGCCCCAGCATTTT; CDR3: CASSAGGAGNQPQHF
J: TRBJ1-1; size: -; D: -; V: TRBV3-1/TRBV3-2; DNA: TGTGCCAGCAGCCAAGCCCGTGGCCTTCGCACTGAAGCTTTCTTT; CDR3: CASSQARGLRTEAFF
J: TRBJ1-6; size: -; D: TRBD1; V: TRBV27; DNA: TGTGCCAGCAGTTTCCTCCGGACAGGGAGAGGATCACCCCTCCACTTT; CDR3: CASSFLRTGRGSPLHF
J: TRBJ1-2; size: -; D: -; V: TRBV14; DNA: TGTGCCAGCAGCCAATCCGCCCCGGGAATGAGTTACTATGGCTACACCTTC; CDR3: CASSQSAPGMSYYGYTF
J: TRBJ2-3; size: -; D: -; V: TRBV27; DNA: TGTGCCAGCAGTTTATCGACAGCCACAGATACGCAGTATTTT; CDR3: CASSLSTATDTQYF
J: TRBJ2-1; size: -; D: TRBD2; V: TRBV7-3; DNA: TGTGCCAGCAGCTTAGCGTCTAGCGGGAGGTCCTACAATGAGCAGTTCTTC; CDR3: CASSLASSGRSYNEQFF
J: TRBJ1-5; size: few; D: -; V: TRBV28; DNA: TGTGCCAGCAGCGGACAGAGCAATCAGCCCCAGCATTTT; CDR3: CASSGQSNQPQHF
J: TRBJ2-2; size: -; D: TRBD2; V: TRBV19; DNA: TGTGCCAGTAGTAACCTAGCGGGAGGGCCGTCTTCCGGGGAGCTGTTTTTT; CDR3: CASSNLAGGPSSGELFF
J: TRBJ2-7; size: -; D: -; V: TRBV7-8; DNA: TGTGCCAGCACCCATGCCCCCGGTCCCTACGAGCAGTACTTC; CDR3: CASTHAPGPYEQYF
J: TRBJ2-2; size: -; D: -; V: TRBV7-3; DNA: TGTGCCAGCAGCTTAACTTACCGGGGTCACACCGGGGAGCTGTTTTTT; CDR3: CASSLTYRGHTGELFF
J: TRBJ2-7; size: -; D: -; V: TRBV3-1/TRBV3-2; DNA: TGTGCCAGCAGCCCGTCCTCCTACGAGCAGTACTTC; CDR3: CASSPSSYEQYF
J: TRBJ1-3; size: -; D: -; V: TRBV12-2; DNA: TGTGCAAGTCGCTTCGGACAGTTATTTGGAAACACCATATATTTT; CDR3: CASRFGQLFGNTIYF
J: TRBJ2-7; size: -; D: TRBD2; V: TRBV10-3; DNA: TGTGCCATCAGTGGTCCGGGAGGGGGCGAGCAGTACTTC; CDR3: CAISGPGGGEQYF
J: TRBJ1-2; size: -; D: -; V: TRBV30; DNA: TGTGCCTGGACCCAGGGGAAGGGGAGGGTGAACTATGGCTACACCTTC; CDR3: CAWTQGKGRVNYGYTF
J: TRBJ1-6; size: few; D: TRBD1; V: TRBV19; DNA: TGTGCCAGTAGTCCTACACAGGGGGCGAATAATTCACCCCTCCACTTT; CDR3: CASSPTQGANNSPLHF
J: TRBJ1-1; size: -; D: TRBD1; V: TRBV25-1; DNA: TGTGCCAGCAGTGAATCGGGCAGGGGGCTGGGGACTGAAGCTTTCTTT; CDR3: CASSESGRGLGTEAFF
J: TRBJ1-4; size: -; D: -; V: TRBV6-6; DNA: TGTGCCAGCAGTTATACCCAGGGGTTATGGAAACTGTTTTTT; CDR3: CASSYTQGLWKLFF